The sequence of this TCR beta chain was determined in a study of OX40 agonist ivuxolimab in advanced cancers. Sequencing used immunoSEQ multiplex PCR; TCRdb keeps in-frame clones, though not all of them. Counted here are 65,000 to 80,000 clones, 92% occurring once; the ten biggest clones make up approximately 0.5%. The receptor comes from an adult with an advanced solid tumor such as melanoma, head and neck, liver or kidney cancer. The specimen was CD4+ or CD8+ T cells sorted from blood, collected in a trial of the OX40 agonist ivuxolimab.

The DNA of the CDR3 is TGTGCCAGCAGCTCCCGGGACAGGGCAGGTGGCTACACCTTC. Protein sequence: CASSSRDRAGGYTF. This rearrangement joins TRBV5-8 to TRBJ1-2; TRBD1 matches at 9 bases. The J segment lost 7 bases and the V segment lost 3 bases, leaving 7 bases of the junction unmatched. Germline CDR1 reads SGHTS; CDR2 reads YDEGEE. The CDR3 length is 14 residues.